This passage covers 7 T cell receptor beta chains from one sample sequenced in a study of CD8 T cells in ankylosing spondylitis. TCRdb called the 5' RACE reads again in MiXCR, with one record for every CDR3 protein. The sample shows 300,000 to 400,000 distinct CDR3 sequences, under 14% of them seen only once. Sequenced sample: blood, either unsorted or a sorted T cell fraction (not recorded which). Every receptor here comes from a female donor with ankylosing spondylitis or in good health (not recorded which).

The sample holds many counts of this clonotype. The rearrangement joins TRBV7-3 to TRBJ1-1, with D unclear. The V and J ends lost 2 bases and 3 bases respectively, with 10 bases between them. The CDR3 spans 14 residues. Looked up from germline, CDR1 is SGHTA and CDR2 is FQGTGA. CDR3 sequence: CASSLQGGDTEAFF. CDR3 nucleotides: TGTGCCAGCAGCTTACAAGGTGGGGACACTGAAGCTTTCTTT.

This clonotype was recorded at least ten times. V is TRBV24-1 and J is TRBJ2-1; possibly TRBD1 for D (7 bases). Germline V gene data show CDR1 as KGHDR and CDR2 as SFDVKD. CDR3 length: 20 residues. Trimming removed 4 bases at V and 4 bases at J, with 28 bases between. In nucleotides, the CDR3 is TGTGCCACCAGTGAAAAGGGAGCCAGGGGGGCCCTGAGACCTTACAATGAGCAGTTCTTC. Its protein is CATSEKGARGALRPYNEQFF.

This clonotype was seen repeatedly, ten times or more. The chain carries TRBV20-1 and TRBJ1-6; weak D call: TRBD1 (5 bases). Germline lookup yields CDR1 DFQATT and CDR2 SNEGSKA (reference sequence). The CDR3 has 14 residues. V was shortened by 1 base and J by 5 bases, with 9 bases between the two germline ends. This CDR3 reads CSARVGTHNSPLHF. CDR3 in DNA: TGCAGTGCTAGAGTAGGGACTCATAATTCACCCCTCCACTTT.

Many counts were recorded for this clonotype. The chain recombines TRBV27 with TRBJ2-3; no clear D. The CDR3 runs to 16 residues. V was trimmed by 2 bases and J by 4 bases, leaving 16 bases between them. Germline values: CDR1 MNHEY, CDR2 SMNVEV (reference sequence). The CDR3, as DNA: TGTGCCAGCAGTTTAGGCTCTGGCGTCCGAGCAGATACGCAGTATTTT. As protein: CASSLGSGVRADTQYF.

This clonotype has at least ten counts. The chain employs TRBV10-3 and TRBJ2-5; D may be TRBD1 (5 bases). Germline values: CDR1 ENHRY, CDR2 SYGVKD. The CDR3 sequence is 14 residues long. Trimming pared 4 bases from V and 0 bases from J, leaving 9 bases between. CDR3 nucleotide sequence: TGTGCCATCAGTGTAGACAGATACCAAGAGACCCAGTACTTC. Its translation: CAISVDRYQETQYF.

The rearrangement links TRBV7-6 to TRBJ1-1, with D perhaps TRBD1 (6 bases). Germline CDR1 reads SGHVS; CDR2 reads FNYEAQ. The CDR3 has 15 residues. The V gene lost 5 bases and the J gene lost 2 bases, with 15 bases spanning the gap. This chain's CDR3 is CASSAPQGKNTEAFF. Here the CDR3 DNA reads TGTGCCAGCAGCGCACCCCAGGGGAAAAACACTGAAGCTTTCTTT.

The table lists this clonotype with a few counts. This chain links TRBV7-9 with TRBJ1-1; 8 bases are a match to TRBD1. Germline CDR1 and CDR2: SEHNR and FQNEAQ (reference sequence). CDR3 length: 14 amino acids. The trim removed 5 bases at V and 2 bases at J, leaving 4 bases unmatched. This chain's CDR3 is CASSAGGLNTEAFF. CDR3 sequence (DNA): TGTGCCAGCAGCGCAGGGGGCTTAAACACTGAAGCTTTCTTT.